This T cell receptor (beta chain) was identified in a study of long-term antiretroviral therapy in people with HIV. Overall study: The study's earliest collections predate the 2015 immediate-ART recommendation by about a decade.

The V end lost 2 bases, the J end lost 4 bases, and 12 bases lay between the germline ends. This CDR3 spans 15 amino acids. CDR1 and CDR2 from the germline V gene are SGHVS and FQNEAQ. Samples were assayed with immunoSEQ v3.0 at survey level. Measured with immunoSEQ multiplex PCR; TCRdb has only the in-frame clones, and not every one. Of around 15,000 clones in the sample, approximately 94% were seen once. The sequence was obtained from a woman aged 50 to 60 with HIV. Sequencing used unsorted PBMCs, obtained 6 to 6.5 years after starting antiretroviral therapy. V usage is TRBV7-8 and J usage is TRBJ2-1; D uncertain. CDR3 region: CASSLRWSGYNEQFF. DNA of the CDR3: TGTGCCAGCAGCTTAAGGTGGTCCGGATACAATGAGCAGTTCTTC.